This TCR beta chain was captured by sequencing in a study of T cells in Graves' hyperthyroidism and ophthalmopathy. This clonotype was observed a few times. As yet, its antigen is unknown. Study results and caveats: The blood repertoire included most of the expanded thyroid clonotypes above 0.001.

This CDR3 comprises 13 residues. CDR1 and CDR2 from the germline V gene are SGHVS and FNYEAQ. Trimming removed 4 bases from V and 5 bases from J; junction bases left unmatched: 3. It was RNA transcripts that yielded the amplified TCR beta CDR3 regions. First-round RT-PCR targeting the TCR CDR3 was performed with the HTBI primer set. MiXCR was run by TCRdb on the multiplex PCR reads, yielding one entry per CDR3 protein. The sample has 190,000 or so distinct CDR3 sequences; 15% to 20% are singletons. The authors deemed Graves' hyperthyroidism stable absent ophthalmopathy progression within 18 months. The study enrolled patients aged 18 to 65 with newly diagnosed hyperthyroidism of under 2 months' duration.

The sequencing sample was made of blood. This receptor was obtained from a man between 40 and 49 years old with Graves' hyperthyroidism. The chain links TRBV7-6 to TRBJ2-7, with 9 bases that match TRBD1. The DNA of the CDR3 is TGTGCCAGCAGCTCCGGGACAGGGAACGAGCAGTACTTC. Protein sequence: CASSSGTGNEQYF.